Listed here is a single T cell receptor beta chain. These data are taken from a study of blood T cell repertoires in COVID-19. In the study overall: The United States, Italy and Spain supplied acute and convalescent COVID-19 samples. Sources were T cells, B-cell-depleted T cells, or PBMCs; the material itself was cDNA or gDNA.

Germline CDR1 is MDHEN and CDR2 is SYDVKM. This CDR3 has 12 residues. V lost 3 bases and J lost 13, with 13 bases in between. Per the study methods: Cell counts per sample came from amplifying reference gene primers. Profiled with immunoSEQ multiplex PCR; TCRdb holds only in-frame clones, not every one. That table gives V, J and clone size, and the DNA gave D and trimming. The data hold 150,000 to 180,000 clones, with about 73% observed a single time. The specimen was peripheral blood. The V gene is TRBV28, the J gene TRBJ2-1; a weak D match, TRBD2 (5 bases). This receptor was identified in a man older than 75 with acute or convalescent COVID-19. Written as DNA, the CDR3 is TGTGCCAGCAGTTTGCCACTAGTCCCACAGTTCTTC. Amino acid sequence: CASSLPLVPQFF.